These 14 T cell receptor beta chains originate from one sample sequenced in a study of radiation and T cells in renal cell carcinoma. Time point defined: baseline pretreatment blood. Treatment: 15 Gy SBRT to primary tumor, nephrectomy 4 weeks later. Here immunoSEQ multiplex PCR was the method, and the copy in TCRdb shows in-frame clones only, minus some. The sample lists about 140,000 clones, over 80% occurring once. Sequences were derived from blood, sampled from a patient whose treatment included radiotherapy and nephrectomy. The source is a woman aged 50 to 60 with renal cell carcinoma.

The chain's CDR3 is CASSGDLNTEAFF. CDR3 sequence (DNA): TGCGCCAGCAGCGGGGATTTGAACACTGAAGCTTTCTTT. V and J are TRBV5-1 and TRBJ1-1; D gene unclear. Germline V gene lookup returns CDR1 SGHRS and CDR2 YFSETQ. Trimming removed 4 bases at V and 0 bases at J, with 7 bases between. CDR3 length: 13 amino acids.

This clone was observed once. The rearrangement links TRBV7-2 to TRBJ2-7; 11 bases match TRBD2. Germline CDR1 and CDR2: SGHTA and FQGNSA. The V segment lost 4 bases and the J segment 0 bases; nucleotides outside the gene matches: 5. The CDR3 has 16 amino acids. The CDR3 region has the DNA TGTGCCAGCAGCTATTCGACTAGCGGGAACTCCTACGAGCAGTACTTC. It yields the protein CASSYSTSGNSYEQYF.

The chain carries TRBV4-3 and TRBJ1-4, with 7 nucleotides matching TRBD1. Germline V gene data show CDR1 as LGHNA and CDR2 as YSLEER. The CDR3 extends over 16 amino acids. The J segment lost 4 bases and the V segment lost 5 bases, leaving 10 bases of the junction unmatched. This chain's CDR3 is CASSGTPGQYNEKLFF. Here the CDR3 DNA reads TGCGCCAGCAGCGGAACCCCGGGACAGTATAATGAAAAACTGTTTTTT.

The V gene is TRBV7-2, the J gene TRBJ1-4; TRBD1 might be the D (5 bases). The V and J ends lost 5 bases and 0 bases respectively, with 10 bases between them. CDR3 length: 15 amino acids. Looked up from germline, CDR1 is SGHTA and CDR2 is FQGNSA. The CDR3, as DNA: TGTGCCAGCAGCGGAGTAGGGGCAACTAATGAAAAACTGTTTTTT. Translation: CASSGVGATNEKLFF.

CDR3 nucleotide sequence: TGTGCCAGCAGCCCTAGGCCAAAAAACATTCAGTACTTC. It translates to CASSPRPKNIQYF. The chain couples TRBV7-2 to TRBJ2-4; D is uncertain. The CDR3 has 13 amino acids. The V and J ends lost 5 bases and 4 bases respectively, with 9 bases between them. In germline, CDR1 is SGHTA, CDR2 FQGNSA.

The chain has TRBV4-1 and TRBJ2-5; TRBD1 agrees at 9 bases. V trimming: 1 base; J trimming: 5 bases; junction bases outside the gene matches: 2. Germline CDR1 reads MGHRA; CDR2 reads YSYEKL. The CDR3 spans 14 residues. The CDR3 DNA reads as TGCGCCAGCAGCCAAGCGGGACAGGGCGAGACCCAGTACTTC. Amino acid sequence: CASSQAGQGETQYF.

This clone appeared a few times. This chain links TRBV7-8 with TRBJ2-7; D may be TRBD1 (6 bases). The V end lost 5 bases, the J end lost 6 bases, and 17 bases lay between the germline ends. Looked up from germline, CDR1 is SGHVS and CDR2 is FQNEAQ. CDR3 length: 14 amino acids. In DNA, the CDR3 is TGTGCCAGCAGCCCTAGACAGGCGCTAAGCGAGCAGTACTTC. This encodes CASSPRQALSEQYF.

This chain links TRBV2 with TRBJ2-3; D remains unclear. CDR1 and CDR2 from the germline V gene are SNHLY and FYNNEI. V lost 5 bases, J lost 0 bases, and 6 bases lay in between. This CDR3 is built from 13 residues. CDR3 residues: CASSLDSTDTQYF. The DNA for the CDR3 is TGTGCCAGCAGTCTTGATAGCACAGATACGCAGTATTTT. Complete variable domain (other parts from reference TRBV2 and TRBJ2-3): EPEVTQTPSHQVTQMGQEVILRCVPISNHLYFYWYRQILGQKVEFLVSFYNNEISEKSEIFDDQFSVERPDGSNFTLKIRSTKLEDSAMYFCASSLDSTDTQYFGPGTRLTVL.

V gene TRBV30 combines with J gene TRBJ2-7; D unclear. CDR3 length: 12 residues. CDR1 GTSNPN and CDR2 SVGIG come from the germline V gene (reference sequence). Trimming shortened V by 0 bases and J by 0 bases, and 3 bases separated the two germline ends. The CDR3 region has the DNA TGTGCCTGGAGTGTACTCTCCTACGAGCAGTACTTC. This gives the protein CAWSVLSYEQYF. Full variable domain (missing parts from reference TRBV30 and TRBJ2-7): SQTIHQWPATLVQPVGSPLSLECTVEGTSNPNLYWYRQAAGRGLQLLFYSVGIGQISSEVPQNLSASRPQDRQFILSSKKLLLSDSGFYLCAWSVLSYEQYFGPGTRLTVT.

The rearrangement joins TRBV9 to TRBJ1-2, with TRBD1 matching over 8 bases. The V segment lost 4 bases and the J segment 4 bases; nucleotides outside the gene matches: 9. CDR3 size: 15 residues. Germline lookup yields CDR1 SGDLS and CDR2 YYNGEE. CDR3 in DNA: TGTGCCAGCAGCCCGGGGGACAGGCGTCCCTATGGCTACACCTTC. Residues: CASSPGDRRPYGYTF.

The chain joins TRBV29-1 to TRBJ2-2, with D tentatively TRBD1 (6 bases). Germline V lookup: CDR1 SQVTM, CDR2 ANQGSEA. The length of the CDR3 is 14 residues. V lost 4 bases to trimming and J lost 1 base, with 10 bases between them. The CDR3 region is CSVGPRGNTGELFF. The CDR3 DNA follows: TGCAGCGTTGGTCCCAGGGGGAACACCGGGGAGCTGTTTTTT.

This clone was seen repeatedly, ten times or more. The J gene is TRBJ2-1, the V gene TRBV11-2; the D gene is possibly TRBD2 (6 bases). This CDR3 is built from 14 residues. Trimming stripped 0 bases from V and 4 bases from J, with 7 bases between. Germline V gives CDR1 SGHAT, CDR2 FQNNGV. The CDR3 DNA reads as TGTGCCAGCAGCTTAGAGGCGGGGTACAATGAGCAGTTCTTC. Translating gives CASSLEAGYNEQFF.

This clone came up a few times. The V gene is TRBV20-1, the J gene TRBJ1-2, with D unclear. The CDR3 runs to 9 residues. Per the germline V gene, CDR1 is DFQATT and CDR2 is SNEGSKA (reference sequence). The ends were cut back, 6 bases at V and 7 bases at J, with 6 bases in the middle. CDR3 in amino acids: CSAPSGYTF. The CDR3, as DNA: TGCAGTGCCCCCAGTGGCTACACCTTC.

The chain recombines TRBV5-5 with TRBJ1-4, with D perhaps matching TRBD1 (5 bases). The germline V gene has CDR1 SGHKS and CDR2 YYEKEE (reference sequence). Trimming pared 3 bases from V and 5 bases from J, leaving 17 bases between. The CDR3 loop spans 16 amino acids. The CDR3: CASSSLPAAGNEKLFF. In nucleotides, the CDR3 is TGTGCCAGCAGCTCTCTTCCGGCCGCAGGGAATGAAAAACTGTTTTTT.